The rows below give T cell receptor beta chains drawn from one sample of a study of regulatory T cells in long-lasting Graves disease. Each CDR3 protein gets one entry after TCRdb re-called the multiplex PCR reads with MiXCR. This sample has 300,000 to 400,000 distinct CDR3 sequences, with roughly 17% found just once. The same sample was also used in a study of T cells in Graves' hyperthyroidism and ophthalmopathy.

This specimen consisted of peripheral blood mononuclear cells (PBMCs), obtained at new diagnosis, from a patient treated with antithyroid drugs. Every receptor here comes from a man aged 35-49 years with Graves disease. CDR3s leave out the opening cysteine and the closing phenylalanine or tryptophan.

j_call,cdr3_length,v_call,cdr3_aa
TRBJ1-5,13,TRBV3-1,ASRRQGKGWRPQH
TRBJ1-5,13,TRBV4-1,ASSQTTGVEQPQH
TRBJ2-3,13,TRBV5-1,ASSLGTGPSDTQY
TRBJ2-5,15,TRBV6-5,ASSYGGGAGSQETQY
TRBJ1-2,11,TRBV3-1,ASSQFVNYGYT
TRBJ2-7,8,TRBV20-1,SAWASQQY
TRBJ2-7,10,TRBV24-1,ATSDDSYEQY
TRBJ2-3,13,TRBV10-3,AIRLGGGGTDTQY
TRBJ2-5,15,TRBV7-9,ASSLEGSGRGWETQY
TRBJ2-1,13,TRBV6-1,ASREGGSSYNEQF
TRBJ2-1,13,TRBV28,ASTRRAGAYNEQF
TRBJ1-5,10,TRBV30,AWSPGRQPQH
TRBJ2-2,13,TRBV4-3,ASRRGGAETGELF
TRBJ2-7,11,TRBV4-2,ASSQEPIYEQY
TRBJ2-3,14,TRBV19,ASSISGVGSTDTQY
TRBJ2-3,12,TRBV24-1,ATSDLGGTDTQY
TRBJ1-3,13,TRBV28,ASTKQGAGGNTIY
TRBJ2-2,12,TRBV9,ASSVTGVYGELF
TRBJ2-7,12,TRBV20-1,SAEGPLGTYEQY
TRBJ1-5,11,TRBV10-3,AISGGSNQPQH
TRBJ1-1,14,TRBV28,ASSFAPGQGNTEAF
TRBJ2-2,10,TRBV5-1,ASRMNTGELF